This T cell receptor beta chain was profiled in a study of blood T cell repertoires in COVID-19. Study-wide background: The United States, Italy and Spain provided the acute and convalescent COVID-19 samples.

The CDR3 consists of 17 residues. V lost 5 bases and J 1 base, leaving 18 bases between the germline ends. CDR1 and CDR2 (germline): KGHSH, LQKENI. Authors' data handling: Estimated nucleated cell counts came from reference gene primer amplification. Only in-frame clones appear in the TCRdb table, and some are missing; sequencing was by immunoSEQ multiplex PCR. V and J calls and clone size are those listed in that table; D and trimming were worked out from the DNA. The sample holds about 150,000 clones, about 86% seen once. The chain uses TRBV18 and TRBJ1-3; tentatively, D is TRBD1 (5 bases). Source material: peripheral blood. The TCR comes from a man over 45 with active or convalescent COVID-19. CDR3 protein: CASSSDSGRPSGNTIYF. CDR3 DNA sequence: TGTGCCAGCTCATCAGATTCAGGGCGACCGTCTGGAAACACCATATATTTT. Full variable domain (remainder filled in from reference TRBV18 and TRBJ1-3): NAGVMQNPRHLVRRRGQEARLRCSPMKGHSHVYWYRQLPEEGLKFMVYLQKENIIDESGMPKERFSAEFPKEGPSILRIQQVVRGDSAAYFCASSSDSGRPSGNTIYFGEGSWLTVV.